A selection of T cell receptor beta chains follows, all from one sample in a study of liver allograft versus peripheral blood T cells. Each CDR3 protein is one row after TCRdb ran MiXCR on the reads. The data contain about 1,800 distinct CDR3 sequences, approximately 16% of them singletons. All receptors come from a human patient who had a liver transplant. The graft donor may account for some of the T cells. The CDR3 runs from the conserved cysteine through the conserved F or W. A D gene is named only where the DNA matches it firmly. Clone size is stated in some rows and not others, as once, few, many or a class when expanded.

CDR3nt: TGTGCCAGCAGTTACTCCCGGGACAGGTTATACGAGCAGTACTTC
CDR3aa: CASSYSRDRLYEQYF
d_gene: TRBD1
abundance: -
v_gene: TRBV6-5
j_gene: TRBJ2-7

CDR3nt: TGTGCCAGCACCGAACTGAGGAACACTGAAGCTTTCTTT
CDR3aa: CASTELRNTEAFF
d_gene: -
abundance: -
v_gene: TRBV2
j_gene: TRBJ1-1

CDR3nt: TGTGCCAGCAGCCTGGGACACCCCTCCTACGAGCAGTACTTC
CDR3aa: CASSLGHPSYEQYF
d_gene: -
abundance: medium-sized
v_gene: TRBV5-4
j_gene: TRBJ2-7

CDR3nt: TGTGCCAGCACCGATCGCTTTTTTACCATGAACACCGGGGAGCTGTTTTTT
CDR3aa: CASTDRFFTMNTGELFF
d_gene: -
abundance: large
v_gene: TRBV28
j_gene: TRBJ2-2

CDR3nt: TGTGCCAGCAGACCCAGATCCGGGACCTATAATTCACCCCTCCACTTT
CDR3aa: CASRPRSGTYNSPLHF
d_gene: -
abundance: large
v_gene: TRBV6-5
j_gene: TRBJ1-6

CDR3nt: TGCAGTGCTAGAAGCGATAGCAATCAGCCCCAGCATTTT
CDR3aa: CSARSDSNQPQHF
d_gene: -
abundance: medium-sized
v_gene: TRBV20-1
j_gene: TRBJ1-5

CDR3nt: TGTGCCAGCAGCTTGCACGGGACTAACTATGGCTACACCTTC
CDR3aa: CASSLHGTNYGYTF
d_gene: -
abundance: medium-sized
v_gene: TRBV7-9
j_gene: TRBJ1-2

CDR3nt: TGTGCCAGCAGCATGACTAGTGCTAGCACAGATACGCAGTATTTT
CDR3aa: CASSMTSASTDTQYF
d_gene: -
abundance: medium-sized
v_gene: TRBV7-9
j_gene: TRBJ2-3

CDR3nt: TGTGCCAGCAGCCCCCAAGGGGCGATTAGCTACATCTTC
CDR3aa: CASSPQGAISYIF
d_gene: -
abundance: -
v_gene: TRBV28
j_gene: TRBJ1-2

CDR3nt: TGTGCCAGTAGTATATTGGATACGCAGTATTTT
CDR3aa: CASSILDTQYF
d_gene: -
abundance: few
v_gene: TRBV19
j_gene: TRBJ2-3

CDR3nt: TGTGCCAGCAGTTCGTTTCCGGGACAGGGCTCACCCCTCCACTTT
CDR3aa: CASSSFPGQGSPLHF
d_gene: TRBD1
abundance: medium-sized
v_gene: TRBV12-3/TRBV12-4
j_gene: TRBJ1-6

CDR3nt: TGTGCCAGCAGTTTAAGGAAGGGGATAGATCCCCTACGAGGCTATGGCTACACCTTC
CDR3aa: CASSLRKGIDPLRGYGYTF
d_gene: -
abundance: large
v_gene: TRBV7-2
j_gene: TRBJ1-2

CDR3nt: TGTGCCAGTAGTATGGTCCTAGCGGGATTCTACGAGCAGTACTTC
CDR3aa: CASSMVLAGFYEQYF
d_gene: TRBD2
abundance: medium-sized
v_gene: TRBV19
j_gene: TRBJ2-7

CDR3nt: TGTGCCAGCAGCTTATCCTTAGCGGGCTCGTCCTACGAGCAGTACTTC
CDR3aa: CASSLSLAGSSYEQYF
d_gene: TRBD2
abundance: medium-sized
v_gene: TRBV7-9
j_gene: TRBJ2-7

CDR3nt: TGTGCCAGCAGCTTTGGAGGCGGGGGGGGTAACTATGGCTACACCTTC
CDR3aa: CASSFGGGGGNYGYTF
d_gene: -
abundance: medium-sized
v_gene: TRBV7-2
j_gene: TRBJ1-2

CDR3nt: TGTGCCAGCAGCTGGGGGGGCAGGGTGGGCAATCAGCCCCAGCATTTT
CDR3aa: CASSWGGRVGNQPQHF
d_gene: -
abundance: medium-sized
v_gene: TRBV5-6
j_gene: TRBJ1-5

CDR3nt: TGTGCCAGTAGTATAGGTCCTAGATCCGGAGATACGCAGTATTTT
CDR3aa: CASSIGPRSGDTQYF
d_gene: -
abundance: medium-sized
v_gene: TRBV19
j_gene: TRBJ2-3

CDR3nt: TGTGCCAGCAGCGTAGGAGGGGCAGGTAGGAACGAGCAGTACTTC
CDR3aa: CASSVGGAGRNEQYF
d_gene: -
abundance: medium-sized
v_gene: TRBV9
j_gene: TRBJ2-7

CDR3nt: TGTGCCACCAGTGACGACACCTCTGGAAACACCATATATTTT
CDR3aa: CATSDDTSGNTIYF
d_gene: -
abundance: medium-sized
v_gene: TRBV15
j_gene: TRBJ1-3

CDR3nt: TGCAGTGCTAGTAGTACTATGACAGGGAGGTACCAAGAGACCCAGTACTTC
CDR3aa: CSASSTMTGRYQETQYF
d_gene: -
abundance: medium-sized
v_gene: TRBV20-1
j_gene: TRBJ2-5

CDR3nt: TGCAGTGCTAGTTCTGGGACAAAAATCTATAGCAATCAGCCCCAGCATTTT
CDR3aa: CSASSGTKIYSNQPQHF
d_gene: -
abundance: medium-sized
v_gene: TRBV20-1
j_gene: TRBJ1-5

CDR3nt: TGTGCCAGCAGTTACTCGGATTCACCCCTCCACTTT
CDR3aa: CASSYSDSPLHF
d_gene: -
abundance: large
v_gene: TRBV6-1
j_gene: TRBJ1-6

CDR3nt: TGTGCCAGCAACCTGAGACTAAATTCACCCCTCCACTTT
CDR3aa: CASNLRLNSPLHF
d_gene: -
abundance: medium-sized
v_gene: TRBV7-9
j_gene: TRBJ1-6

CDR3nt: TGTGCCATCAGTAGCCAGCTCAACACCGGGGAGCTGTTTTTT
CDR3aa: CAISSQLNTGELFF
d_gene: -
abundance: large
v_gene: TRBV10-3
j_gene: TRBJ2-2

CDR3nt: TGTGCCAGCAGCCCTCGGACTAGCGGGGCCGGGGAGCTGTTTTTT
CDR3aa: CASSPRTSGAGELFF
d_gene: TRBD2
abundance: large
v_gene: TRBV13
j_gene: TRBJ2-2

CDR3nt: TGTGCCAGCAGGAACGTGGGGGTGGGTGAGCAGTACTTC
CDR3aa: CASRNVGVGEQYF
d_gene: -
abundance: medium-sized
v_gene: TRBV6-2/TRBV6-3
j_gene: TRBJ2-7

CDR3nt: TGCAGCGTGGGGGACAGCTATGGCTACACCTTC
CDR3aa: CSVGDSYGYTF
d_gene: TRBD1
abundance: large
v_gene: TRBV29-1
j_gene: TRBJ1-2

CDR3nt: TGTGCCAGCAGCTTGGTAGGCCTTACGCAGTATTTT
CDR3aa: CASSLVGLTQYF
d_gene: -
abundance: medium-sized
v_gene: TRBV5-6
j_gene: TRBJ2-3

CDR3nt: TGCAGTGCTAGAAGTTGGGGAAAACTGTTTTTT
CDR3aa: CSARSWGKLFF
d_gene: -
abundance: medium-sized
v_gene: TRBV20-1
j_gene: TRBJ1-4

CDR3nt: TGCGCCAGCAGGGGGCTGGGGGCCAATCAGCCCCAGCATTTT
CDR3aa: CASRGLGANQPQHF
d_gene: -
abundance: few
v_gene: TRBV10-2
j_gene: TRBJ1-5

CDR3nt: TGCAGTGCTAGTTACCTAGGCCACAATGAGCAGTTCTTC
CDR3aa: CSASYLGHNEQFF
d_gene: -
abundance: medium-sized
v_gene: TRBV20-1
j_gene: TRBJ2-1

CDR3nt: TGCAGTGCCCCCGGGACAGGGAATGAAAAACTGTTTTTT
CDR3aa: CSAPGTGNEKLFF
d_gene: TRBD1
abundance: medium-sized
v_gene: TRBV20-1
j_gene: TRBJ1-4

CDR3nt: TGCAGTGTCCAGGAGGGCTCCTACGAGCAGTACTTC
CDR3aa: CSVQEGSYEQYF
d_gene: -
abundance: large
v_gene: TRBV20-1
j_gene: TRBJ2-7

CDR3nt: TGTGCCAGCAGTTTAAGGACAGGGGGCGGACGTAATTCACCCCTCCACTTT
CDR3aa: CASSLRTGGGRNSPLHF
d_gene: TRBD1
abundance: medium-sized
v_gene: TRBV12-3/TRBV12-4
j_gene: TRBJ1-6

CDR3nt: TGTGCCAGCAGTTTTCGAGGGAGAAGGGGCTACACCTTC
CDR3aa: CASSFRGRRGYTF
d_gene: -
abundance: -
v_gene: TRBV28
j_gene: TRBJ1-2

CDR3nt: TGCAGTGCTAGTCCCTGGGGGACTAGCGGAACCTACAATGAGCAGTTCTTC
CDR3aa: CSASPWGTSGTYNEQFF
d_gene: TRBD2
abundance: medium-sized
v_gene: TRBV20-1
j_gene: TRBJ2-1

CDR3nt: TGCAGTGCTCGTGGATGGGGGCTTTATGGCTACACCTTC
CDR3aa: CSARGWGLYGYTF
d_gene: -
abundance: medium-sized
v_gene: TRBV20-1
j_gene: TRBJ1-2

CDR3nt: TGCAGTGCATGGGGGACTCCTTTGGGAGAGCAGTACTTC
CDR3aa: CSAWGTPLGEQYF
d_gene: -
abundance: medium-sized
v_gene: TRBV20-1
j_gene: TRBJ2-7

CDR3nt: TGCAGCGTACGACACTTGAACACTGAAGCTTTCTTT
CDR3aa: CSVRHLNTEAFF
d_gene: -
abundance: large
v_gene: TRBV29-1
j_gene: TRBJ1-1

CDR3nt: TGTGCCAGCAGCGCCAGGAGGACTAGCGGGACGGTCAATGAGCAGTTCTTC
CDR3aa: CASSARRTSGTVNEQFF
d_gene: TRBD2
abundance: medium-sized
v_gene: TRBV9
j_gene: TRBJ2-1

CDR3nt: TGTGCCAGTAGTCATGCGTCAGGGGAGCAGTTCTTC
CDR3aa: CASSHASGEQFF
d_gene: -
abundance: medium-sized
v_gene: TRBV19
j_gene: TRBJ2-1

CDR3nt: TGTGCCAGCAGCCCTCGGACTAGCGGGAGCCATGAGCAGTTCTTC
CDR3aa: CASSPRTSGSHEQFF
d_gene: TRBD2
abundance: -
v_gene: TRBV9
j_gene: TRBJ2-1

CDR3nt: TGTGCCAGCAGCTTACCCGGGACTAGCGTCTACAATGAGCAGTTCTTC
CDR3aa: CASSLPGTSVYNEQFF
d_gene: TRBD2
abundance: medium-sized
v_gene: TRBV5-4
j_gene: TRBJ2-1

CDR3nt: TGTGCCAGCTCACCTGGACGGCCCTACGAGCAGTACTTC
CDR3aa: CASSPGRPYEQYF
d_gene: -
abundance: large
v_gene: TRBV18
j_gene: TRBJ2-7

CDR3nt: TGTGCCAGCAGTTTCGGCGACAGGGGGGCGGGAGCTTTCTTT
CDR3aa: CASSFGDRGAGAFF
d_gene: TRBD1
abundance: medium-sized
v_gene: TRBV28
j_gene: TRBJ1-1

CDR3nt: TGTGCCATCAGTGCTTCCCCGGGGGAGACCTACGAGCAGTACTTC
CDR3aa: CAISASPGETYEQYF
d_gene: -
abundance: medium-sized
v_gene: TRBV10-3
j_gene: TRBJ2-7

CDR3nt: TGTGCCAGCAGTCCCGCGGACGGAGTGGGAGGCTACACCTTC
CDR3aa: CASSPADGVGGYTF
d_gene: -
abundance: medium-sized
v_gene: TRBV25-1
j_gene: TRBJ1-2

CDR3nt: TGTGCCACCGATTTAGCGGGAGGGAGGACAGATACGCAGTATTTT
CDR3aa: CATDLAGGRTDTQYF
d_gene: TRBD2
abundance: few
v_gene: TRBV2
j_gene: TRBJ2-3

CDR3nt: TGTGCCTGGAGTGGGACGGCCCTCCACTTT
CDR3aa: CAWSGTALHF
d_gene: -
abundance: -
v_gene: TRBV30
j_gene: TRBJ1-6

CDR3nt: TGTGCCAGCAGCCAACAGCCAGGTCAGCCCCAGCATTTT
CDR3aa: CASSQQPGQPQHF
d_gene: -
abundance: medium-sized
v_gene: TRBV2
j_gene: TRBJ1-5